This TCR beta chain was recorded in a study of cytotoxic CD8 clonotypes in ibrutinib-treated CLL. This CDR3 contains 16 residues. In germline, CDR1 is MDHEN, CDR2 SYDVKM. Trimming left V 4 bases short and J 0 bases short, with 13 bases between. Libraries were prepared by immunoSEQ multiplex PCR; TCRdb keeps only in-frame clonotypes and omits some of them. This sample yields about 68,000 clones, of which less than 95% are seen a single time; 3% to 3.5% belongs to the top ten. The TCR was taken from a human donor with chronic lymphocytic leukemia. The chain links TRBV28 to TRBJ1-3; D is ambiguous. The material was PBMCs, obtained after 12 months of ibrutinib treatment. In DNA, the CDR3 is TGTGCCAGCAGTTCCGCCGGAGCCTTCTCTGGAAACACCATATATTTT. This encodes CASSSAGAFSGNTIYF. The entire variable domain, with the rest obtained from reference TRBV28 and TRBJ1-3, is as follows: DVKVTQSSRYLVKRTGEKVFLECVQDMDHENMFWYRQDPGLGLRLIYFSYDVKMKEKGDIPEGYSVSREKKERFSLILESASTNQTSMYLCASSSAGAFSGNTIYFGEGSWLTVV.